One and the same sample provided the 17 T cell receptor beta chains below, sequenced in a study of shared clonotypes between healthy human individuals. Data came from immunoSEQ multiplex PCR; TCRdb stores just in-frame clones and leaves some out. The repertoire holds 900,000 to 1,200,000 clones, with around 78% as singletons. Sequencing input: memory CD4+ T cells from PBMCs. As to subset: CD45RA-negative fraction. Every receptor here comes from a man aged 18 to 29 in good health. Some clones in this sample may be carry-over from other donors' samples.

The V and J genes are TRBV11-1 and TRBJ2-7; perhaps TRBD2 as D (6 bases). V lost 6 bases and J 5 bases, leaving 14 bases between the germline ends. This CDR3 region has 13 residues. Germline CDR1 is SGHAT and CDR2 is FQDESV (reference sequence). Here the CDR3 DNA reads TGTGCCAGCAGTAGACTAGAGTCGAACGAGCAGTACTTC. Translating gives CASSRLESNEQYF. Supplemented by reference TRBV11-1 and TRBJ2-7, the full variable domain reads EAEVAQSPRYKITEKSQAVAFWCDPISGHATLYWYRQILGQGPELLVQFQDESVVDDSQLPKDRFSAERLKGVDSTLKIQPAELGDSAMYLCASSRLESNEQYFGPGTRLTVT.

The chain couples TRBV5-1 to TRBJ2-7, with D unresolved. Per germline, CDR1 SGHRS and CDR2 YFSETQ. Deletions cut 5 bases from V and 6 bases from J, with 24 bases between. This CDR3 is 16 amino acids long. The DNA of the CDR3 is TGCGCCAGCAGTCTCCTTTCGACCAGCCGTCCCCCCGAGCAGTACTTC. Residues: CASSLLSTSRPPEQYF.

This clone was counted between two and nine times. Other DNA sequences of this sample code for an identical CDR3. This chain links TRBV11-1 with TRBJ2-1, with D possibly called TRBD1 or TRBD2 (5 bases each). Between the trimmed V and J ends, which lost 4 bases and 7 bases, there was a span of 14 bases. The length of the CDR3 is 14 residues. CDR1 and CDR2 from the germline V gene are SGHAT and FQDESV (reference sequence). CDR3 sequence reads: CASSSRDRGNEQFF. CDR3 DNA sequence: TGTGCCAGCAGCTCCCGGGACCGCGGGAATGAGCAGTTCTTC.

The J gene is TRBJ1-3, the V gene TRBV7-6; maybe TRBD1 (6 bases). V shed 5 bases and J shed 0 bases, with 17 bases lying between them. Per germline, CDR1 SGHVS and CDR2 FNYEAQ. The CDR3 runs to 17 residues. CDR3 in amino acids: CASSLITGTSSGNTIYF. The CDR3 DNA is TGTGCCAGCAGCCTAATAACAGGGACCAGCTCTGGAAACACCATATATTTT.

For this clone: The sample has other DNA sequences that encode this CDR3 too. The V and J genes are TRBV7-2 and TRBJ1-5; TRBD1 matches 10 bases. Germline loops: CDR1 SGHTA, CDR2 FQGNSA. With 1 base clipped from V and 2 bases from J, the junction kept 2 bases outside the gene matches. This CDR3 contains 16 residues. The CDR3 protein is CASSLVGTGGNQPQHF. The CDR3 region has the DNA TGTGCCAGCAGCTTAGTAGGGACAGGGGGCAATCAGCCCCAGCATTTT.

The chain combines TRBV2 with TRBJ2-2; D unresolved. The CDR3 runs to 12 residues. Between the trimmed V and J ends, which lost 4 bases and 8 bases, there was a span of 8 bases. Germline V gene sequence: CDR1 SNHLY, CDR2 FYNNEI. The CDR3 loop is CASSASNGELFF. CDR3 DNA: TGTGCCAGCAGTGCCTCCAATGGGGAGCTGTTTTTT.

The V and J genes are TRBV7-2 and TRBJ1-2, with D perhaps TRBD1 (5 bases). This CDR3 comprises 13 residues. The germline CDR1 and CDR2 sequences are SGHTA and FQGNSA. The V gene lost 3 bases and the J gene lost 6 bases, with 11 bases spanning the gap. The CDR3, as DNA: TGTGCCAGCAGCTTGTCGAGGGGTGATGGCTACACCTTC. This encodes CASSLSRGDGYTF.

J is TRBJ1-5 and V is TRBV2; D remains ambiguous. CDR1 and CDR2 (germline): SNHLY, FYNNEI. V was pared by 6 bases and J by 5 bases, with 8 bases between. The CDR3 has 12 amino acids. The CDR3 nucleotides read TGTGCCAGCAGCGACTCCTATCAGCCCCAGCATTTT. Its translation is CASSDSYQPQHF.

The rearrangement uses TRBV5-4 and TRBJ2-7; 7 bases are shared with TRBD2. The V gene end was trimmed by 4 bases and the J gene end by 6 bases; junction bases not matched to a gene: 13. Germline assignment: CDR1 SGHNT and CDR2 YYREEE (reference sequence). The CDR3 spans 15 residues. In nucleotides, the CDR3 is TGTGCCAGCAGCCGTCCCGAGGGCCCGGGGGGCGAGCAGTACTTC. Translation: CASSRPEGPGGEQYF. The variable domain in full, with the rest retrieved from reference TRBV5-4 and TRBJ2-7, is ETGVTQSPTHLIKTRGQQVTLRCSSQSGHNTVSWYQQALGQGPQFIFQYYREEENGRGNFPPRFSGLQFPNYSSELNVNALELDDSALYLCASSRPEGPGGEQYFGPGTRLTVT.

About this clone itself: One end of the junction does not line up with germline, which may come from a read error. The CDR3 sequence is CAGSSQGLDYQPQHF. The CDR3 nucleotides are TGTGCCGGCAGTTCCCAGGGACTGGATTATCAGCCCCAGCATTTT. The chain uses TRBV6-5 and TRBJ1-5; TRBD1 is a possible D gene (5 bases). From germline, CDR1 is MNHEY and CDR2 SVGAGI. The CDR3 consists of 15 residues.

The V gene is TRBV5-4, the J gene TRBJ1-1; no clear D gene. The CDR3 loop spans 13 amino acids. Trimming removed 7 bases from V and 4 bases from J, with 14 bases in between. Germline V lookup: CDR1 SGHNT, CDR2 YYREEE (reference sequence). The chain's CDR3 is CASYSGPTTEAFF. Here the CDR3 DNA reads TGTGCCAGCTATTCGGGCCCAACCACTGAAGCTTTCTTT.

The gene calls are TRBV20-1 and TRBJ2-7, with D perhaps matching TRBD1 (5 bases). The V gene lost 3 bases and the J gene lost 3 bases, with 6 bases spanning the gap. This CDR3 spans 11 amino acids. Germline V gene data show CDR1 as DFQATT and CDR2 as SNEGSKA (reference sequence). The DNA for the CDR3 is TGCAGTGCTAGTGACAGCTACGAGCAGTACTTC. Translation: CSASDSYEQYF.

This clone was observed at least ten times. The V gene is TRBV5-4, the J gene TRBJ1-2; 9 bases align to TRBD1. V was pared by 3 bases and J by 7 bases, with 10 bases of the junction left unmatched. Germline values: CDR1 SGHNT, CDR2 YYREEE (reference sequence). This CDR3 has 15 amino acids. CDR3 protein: CASSWIQGALSGYTF. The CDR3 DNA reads TGTGCCAGCAGCTGGATACAGGGGGCGCTTTCTGGCTACACCTTC.

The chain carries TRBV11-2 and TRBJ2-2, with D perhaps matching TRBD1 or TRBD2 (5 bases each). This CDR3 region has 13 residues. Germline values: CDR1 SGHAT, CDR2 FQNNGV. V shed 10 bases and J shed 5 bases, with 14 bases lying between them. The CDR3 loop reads CATQGSGTGELFF. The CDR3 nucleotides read TGTGCCACGCAGGGATCGGGGACCGGGGAGCTGTTTTTT.

For the CDR3, the DNA is TGTGCCAGCAGTCTGGAGGGTCCCCTCTATGGCTACACCTTC. Encoded protein: CASSLEGPLYGYTF. This rearrangement joins TRBV28 to TRBJ1-2; D remains unclear. The germline V gene encodes CDR1 MDHEN and CDR2 SYDVKM. The CDR3 length is 14 residues. Trimming stripped 5 bases from V and 4 bases from J, with 14 bases between.

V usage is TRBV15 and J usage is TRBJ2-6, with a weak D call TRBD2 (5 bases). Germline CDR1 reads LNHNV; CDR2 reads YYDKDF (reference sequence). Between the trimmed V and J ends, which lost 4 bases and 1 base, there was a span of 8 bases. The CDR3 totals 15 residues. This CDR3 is CATSIPGSGANVLTF. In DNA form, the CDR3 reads TGTGCCACCAGCATACCGGGGTCTGGGGCCAACGTCCTGACTTTC.

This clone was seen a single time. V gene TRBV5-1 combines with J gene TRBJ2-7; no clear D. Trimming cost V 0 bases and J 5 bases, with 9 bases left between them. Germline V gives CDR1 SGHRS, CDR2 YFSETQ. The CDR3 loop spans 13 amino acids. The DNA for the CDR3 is TGCGCCAGCAGCTTGGGGAGTCTTAACGAGCAGTACTTC. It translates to CASSLGSLNEQYF.